Listed below are T cell receptor beta chains from one sample, sequenced in a study of T cells expressing NK-cell markers. TCRdb reanalyzed the 5' RACE reads and collapses them to one entry per CDR3 protein, without DNA. The sample table sets out 350,000 to 450,000 distinct CDR3 sequences. The sample consisted of blood T cells: a sorted CD56 or NKG2C T cell subset, CD4+ or CD8+ T cells, or bulk PBMC T cells (not recorded which). The receptors originated from a man aged 18-75 years in good health. Each CDR3 is given with its conserved first and last residue.

j_call	v_call	cdr3_aa
TRBJ1-1	TRBV7-9	CASSYREFEAFF
TRBJ2-1	TRBV5-1	CASSLAPPVYNEQFF
TRBJ2-7	TRBV2	CASSSPSDEQYF
TRBJ2-1	TRBV28	CASSPARNFYYNEQFF
TRBJ2-7	TRBV29-1	CSVEDPGQGSSYEQYF
TRBJ2-6	TRBV10-3	CAISDPEGQGGGANVLTF
TRBJ2-3	TRBV4-2	CASSRSGGDTDTQYF
TRBJ2-4	TRBV12-3/TRBV12-4	CASSRVRGNIQYF
TRBJ2-2	TRBV27	CASSFYRGLNTGELFF
TRBJ2-7	TRBV3-1	CASSSLRGGYLYEQYF
TRBJ2-5	TRBV3-1	CASRRVQGSQETQYF
TRBJ1-6	TRBV4-2	CASSQLEQGRFYNSPLHF
TRBJ1-1	TRBV20-1	CSARITGAKAFF
TRBJ2-7	TRBV7-2	CASSHQRGYEQYF
TRBJ1-4	TRBV7-2	CASSLGLMTVNEKLFF
TRBJ2-1	TRBV18	CASSPTIASSGGAFEQFF
TRBJ2-1	TRBV9	CASSPGGGGLAGYNEQFF
TRBJ2-3	TRBV3-1	CASSPFGETLGVDTQYF
TRBJ2-4	TRBV12-3/TRBV12-4	CASSFAGGPNIQYF
TRBJ1-4	TRBV18	CASSHTGGGGEKLFF
TRBJ2-3	TRBV5-1	CASSLTGVKADTQYF
TRBJ2-4	TRBV20-1	CSATGGTLPKNIQYF
TRBJ1-4	TRBV28	CASSASGDEKLFF
TRBJ1-5	TRBV6-5	CASSFTGQGNQPQHF
TRBJ1-1	TRBV6-1	CASSAGTGHCFF
TRBJ2-2	TRBV12-3/TRBV12-4	CASSLGSTTGELFF
TRBJ2-7	TRBV5-1	CASSLEASGGAAGQYF
TRBJ2-1	TRBV2	CASSGGLAGGHEQFF
TRBJ2-2	TRBV6-1	CASSAYTGELFF
TRBJ2-2	TRBV24-1	CATSRETGELFF
TRBJ2-1	TRBV7-9	CASSFGLAALNEQFF
TRBJ2-3	TRBV5-5	CASRRGGVDTQYF
TRBJ1-6	TRBV5-1	CASSTRIGDPLHF
TRBJ1-5	TRBV2	CASSDGGAGNQPQHF
TRBJ2-3	TRBV5-1	CASGGLADSTDTQYF
TRBJ1-2	TRBV3-1	CASSPWTGERPGYTF
TRBJ1-5	TRBV12-3/TRBV12-4	CASSRSTGARFWPQHF
TRBJ2-5	TRBV6-1	CASSEAFLETQYF
TRBJ2-7	TRBV30	CAWSSNLGAIQYF
TRBJ2-7	TRBV27	CASRVRTEKSYEQYF
TRBJ2-3	TRBV20-1	CSAKNPSGGVNTQYF
TRBJ2-1	TRBV6-1	CASRATTGSTYNEQFF
TRBJ2-2	TRBV3-1	CASSHRATGELFF
TRBJ1-5	TRBV2	CASVGGFGQPQHF
TRBJ2-5	TRBV6-2/TRBV6-3	CASSSSRASGVETQYF
TRBJ2-3	TRBV6-4	CASSDLKDDTQYF
TRBJ2-4	TRBV7-2	CASSPWGAGGNIQYF
TRBJ2-3	TRBV12-3/TRBV12-4	CASRLRLQGQDTQYF
TRBJ1-5	TRBV21-1	CASILGFDSYSNQPQHF
TRBJ2-3	TRBV5-1	CASSPRMTSGGADTQYF
TRBJ2-3	TRBV7-6	CASSLFHISTDTQYF